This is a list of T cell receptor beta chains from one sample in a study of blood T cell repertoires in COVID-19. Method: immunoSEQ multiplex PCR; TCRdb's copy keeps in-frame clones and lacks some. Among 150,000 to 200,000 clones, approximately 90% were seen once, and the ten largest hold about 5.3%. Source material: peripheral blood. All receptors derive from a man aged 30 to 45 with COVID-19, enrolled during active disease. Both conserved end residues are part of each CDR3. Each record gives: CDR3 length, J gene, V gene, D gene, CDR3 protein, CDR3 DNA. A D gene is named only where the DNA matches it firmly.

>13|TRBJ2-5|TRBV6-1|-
CASSDGRQETQYF
TGTGCCAGCAGTGACGGTCGACAAGAGACCCAGTACTTC
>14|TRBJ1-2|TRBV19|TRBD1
CASSPGQGDVGYTF
TGTGCCAGTAGTCCGGGACAGGGGGATGTTGGCTACACCTTC
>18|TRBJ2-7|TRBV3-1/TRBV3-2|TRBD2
CASSPSGSGRASVGEQYF
TGTGCCAGCAGCCCCTCAGGGAGCGGGAGGGCCTCAGTCGGGGAGCAGTACTTC
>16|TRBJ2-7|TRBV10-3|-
CAISGYTGSNSYEQYF
TGTGCCATCAGTGGGTACACAGGGTCCAACTCCTACGAGCAGTACTTC
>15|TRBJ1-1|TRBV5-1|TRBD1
CASSLAGQVNTEAFF
TGCGCCAGCAGCTTGGCCGGACAGGTGAACACTGAAGCTTTCTTT
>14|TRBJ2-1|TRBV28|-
CASIAGKPYNEQFF
TGTGCCAGCATTGCGGGAAAGCCCTACAATGAGCAGTTCTTC
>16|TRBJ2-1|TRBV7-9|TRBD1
CASSLGQAAAYNEQFF
TGTGCCAGCAGCCTGGGACAGGCGGCTGCCTACAATGAGCAGTTCTTC
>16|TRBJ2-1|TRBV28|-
CASSSPGLLRANEQFF
TGTGCCAGCAGTTCTCCGGGACTCCTAAGGGCCAATGAGCAGTTCTTC
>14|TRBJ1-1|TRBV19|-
CASSREGEDAEAFF
TGTGCCAGTAGTAGAGAGGGGGAGGACGCTGAAGCTTTCTTT
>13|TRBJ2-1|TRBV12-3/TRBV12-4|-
CASSNTGGDEQFF
TGTGCCAGCAGTAACACAGGGGGGGATGAGCAGTTCTTC
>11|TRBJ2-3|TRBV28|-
CATTSTDTQYF
TGTGCCACTACTAGCACAGATACGCAGTATTTT
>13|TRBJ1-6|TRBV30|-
CAWSTPPGSPLHF
TGTGCCTGGAGTACCCCACCGGGTTCACCCCTCCACTTT
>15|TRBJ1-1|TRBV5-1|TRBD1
CASRAQGEIGTEAFF
TGCGCCAGCAGAGCACAGGGGGAGATAGGAACTGAAGCTTTCTTT
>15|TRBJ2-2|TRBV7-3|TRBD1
CASSRTGPGTGELFF
TGTGCCAGCAGCCGGACAGGGCCGGGGACCGGGGAGCTGTTTTTT
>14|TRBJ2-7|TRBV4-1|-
CASSRSGSSYEQYF
TGCGCCAGCAGCCGGTCGGGGAGCTCCTACGAGCAGTACTTC
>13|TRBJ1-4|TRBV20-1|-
CSASRQGNEKLFF
TGCAGTGCTAGTAGGCAGGGGAATGAAAAACTGTTTTTT
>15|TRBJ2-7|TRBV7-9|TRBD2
CASSRVGDYSYEQYF
TGTGCCAGCAGCCGTGTAGGGGACTACTCCTACGAGCAGTACTTC